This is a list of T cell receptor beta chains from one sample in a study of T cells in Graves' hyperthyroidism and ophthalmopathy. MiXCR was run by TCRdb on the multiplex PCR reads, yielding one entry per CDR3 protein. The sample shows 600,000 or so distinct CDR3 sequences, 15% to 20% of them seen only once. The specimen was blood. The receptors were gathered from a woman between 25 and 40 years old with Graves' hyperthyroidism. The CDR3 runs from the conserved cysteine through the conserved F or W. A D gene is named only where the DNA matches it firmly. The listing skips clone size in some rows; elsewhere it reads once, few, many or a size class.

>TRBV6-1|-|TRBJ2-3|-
CASSQLDSADTQYF
TGTGCCAGCAGCCAACTAGATTCGGCAGATACGCAGTATTTT
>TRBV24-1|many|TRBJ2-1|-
CATSDSLRVYNEQFF
TGTGCCACCAGTGACAGCCTACGGGTTTACAATGAGCAGTTCTTC
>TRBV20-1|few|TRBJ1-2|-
CSARGAGHVNLANYGYTF
TGCAGTGCTAGAGGGGCGGGCCACGTAAACTTAGCTAACTATGGCTACACCTTC
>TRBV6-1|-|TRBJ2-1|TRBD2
CASSEMYLAGVVYEQFF
TGTGCCAGCAGTGAAATGTATCTAGCGGGAGTGGTCTATGAGCAGTTCTTC
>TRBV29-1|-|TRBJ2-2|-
CSALILGELFF
TGCAGCGCCCTGATACTCGGGGAGCTGTTTTTT
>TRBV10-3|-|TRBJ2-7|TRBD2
CAISEFPGLAYEQYF
TGTGCCATCAGTGAGTTTCCGGGACTAGCCTACGAGCAGTACTTC
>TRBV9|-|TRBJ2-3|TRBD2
CASSPHPGLASDTQYF
TGTGCCAGCAGCCCCCATCCGGGACTAGCATCAGATACGCAGTATTTT
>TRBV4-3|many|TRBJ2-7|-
CASSQVPGERYEQYF
TGCGCCAGCAGCCAAGTTCCAGGGGAACGATACGAGCAGTACTTC
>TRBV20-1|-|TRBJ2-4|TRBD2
CSARETSGNPFSGKNIQYF
TGCAGTGCTAGGGAGACTAGCGGAAACCCTTTTAGCGGCAAAAACATTCAGTACTTC
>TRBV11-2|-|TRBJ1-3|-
CASSRQEITELGGNTIYF
TGTGCCAGCAGCCGACAGGAGATTACTGAGCTGGGTGGAAACACCATATATTTT
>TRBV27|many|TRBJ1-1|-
CASSLRGQMNTEAFF
TGTGCCAGCAGTTTACGAGGGCAGATGAACACTGAAGCTTTCTTT
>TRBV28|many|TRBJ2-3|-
CASTKAETFTDTQYF
TGTGCCAGCACCAAAGCGGAAACGTTCACAGATACGCAGTATTTT
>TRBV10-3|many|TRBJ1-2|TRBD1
CAIGGDRGNYGYTF
TGTGCCATCGGTGGGGACAGGGGTAACTATGGCTACACCTTC
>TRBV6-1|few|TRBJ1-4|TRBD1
CASSWGGQGYEKLFF
TGTGCCAGCAGTTGGGGCGGACAGGGGTATGAAAAACTGTTTTTT
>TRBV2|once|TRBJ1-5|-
CARGGRGGNQPQHF
TGTGCCAGGGGGGGGCGGGGTGGGAATCAGCCCCAGCATTTT
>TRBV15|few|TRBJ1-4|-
CATSRVGTTNEKLFF
TGTGCCACCAGCAGAGTAGGAACTACTAATGAAAAACTGTTTTTT
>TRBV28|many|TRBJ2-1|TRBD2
CASGTSEVGSYNEQFF
TGTGCCAGCGGGACTAGCGAAGTAGGATCCTACAATGAGCAGTTCTTC
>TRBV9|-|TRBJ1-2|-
CASSDRNPMGGQGYTF
TGTGCCAGCAGCGACCGTAACCCCATGGGGGGTCAAGGCTACACCTTC
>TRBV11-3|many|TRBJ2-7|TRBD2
CASSPSPPSGRAWEQYF
TGTGCCAGCAGCCCCTCGCCTCCTAGCGGGAGGGCCTGGGAGCAGTACTTC
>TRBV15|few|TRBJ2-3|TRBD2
CATTRYGGVGDTQYF
TGTGCCACCACCCGCTATGGGGGGGTGGGGGATACGCAGTATTTT
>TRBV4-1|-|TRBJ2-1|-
CASSQDRVYEQFF
TGCGCCAGCAGCCAAGACAGGGTCTATGAGCAGTTCTTC
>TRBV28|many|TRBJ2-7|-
CASRPGSSYEQYF
TGTGCCAGCAGGCCCGGGTCCAGTTACGAGCAGTACTTC
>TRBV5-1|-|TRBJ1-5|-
CANRLRPGTNQPQHF
TGCGCCAACAGACTGAGGCCAGGGACAAATCAGCCCCAGCATTTT
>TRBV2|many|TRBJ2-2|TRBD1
CASTRQGATGELFF
TGTGCCAGCACTAGACAGGGGGCGACCGGGGAGCTGTTTTTT
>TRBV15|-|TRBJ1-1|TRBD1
CATGTGEDNTEAFF
TGTGCCACCGGGACAGGTGAGGATAACACTGAAGCTTTCTTT
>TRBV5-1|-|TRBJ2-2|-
CASRFTTGELFF
TGCGCCAGCAGGTTTACTACCGGGGAGCTGTTTTTT
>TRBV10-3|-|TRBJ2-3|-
CAIREGGTSTDTQYF
TGTGCCATCAGGGAGGGTGGAACAAGCACAGATACGCAGTATTTT
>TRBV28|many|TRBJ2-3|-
CASSSPLVTDTQYF
TGTGCCAGCAGTTCCCCCCTTGTCACAGATACGCAGTATTTT
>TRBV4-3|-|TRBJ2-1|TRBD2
CASSRTGLATNNEQFF
TGCGCCAGCAGCCGAACTGGACTAGCGACCAACAATGAGCAGTTCTTC
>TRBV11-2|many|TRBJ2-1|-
CASLFYEGEGEQFF
TGTGCCAGCCTCTTTTATGAGGGAGAAGGAGAGCAGTTCTTC
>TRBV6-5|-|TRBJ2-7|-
CASSSQAGGSYEQYF
TGTGCCAGCAGTTCCCAAGCCGGGGGCTCCTACGAGCAGTACTTC
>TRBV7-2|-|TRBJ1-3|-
CASSLIESVSGNTIYF
TGTGCCAGCAGCTTGATCGAGTCCGTCTCTGGAAACACCATATATTTT
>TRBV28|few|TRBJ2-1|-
CASSAGAGNLFF
TGTGCCAGCAGTGCCGGGGCGGGAAACCTGTTCTTC
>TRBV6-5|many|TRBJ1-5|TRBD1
CASSYRDRGPVQPQHF
TGTGCCAGCAGTTACCGGGACAGGGGGCCAGTTCAGCCCCAGCATTTT
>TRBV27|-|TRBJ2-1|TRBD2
CASSHRRLAGDNEQFF
TGTGCCAGCAGTCACAGACGACTAGCGGGAGATAATGAGCAGTTCTTC
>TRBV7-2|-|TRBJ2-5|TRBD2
CASSLAIAGGGRETQYF
TGTGCCAGCAGCTTAGCAATAGCGGGAGGAGGCAGAGAGACCCAGTACTTC
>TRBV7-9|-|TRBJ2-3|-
CASSSYPLGRGDTQYF
TGTGCCAGCAGCTCTTACCCACTAGGGCGTGGAGATACGCAGTATTTT
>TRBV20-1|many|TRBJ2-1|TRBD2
CSATRTRNSYNEQFF
TGCAGTGCTACCAGGACTAGGAACTCCTACAATGAGCAGTTCTTC
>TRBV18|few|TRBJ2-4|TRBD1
CASSPAQGARNIQYF
TGTGCCAGCTCACCGGCACAGGGGGCGAGGAACATTCAGTACTTC
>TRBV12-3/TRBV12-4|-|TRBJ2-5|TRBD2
CASSLGLAGGSGETQYF
TGTGCCAGCAGTCTCGGACTAGCGGGAGGTTCTGGAGAGACCCAGTACTTC
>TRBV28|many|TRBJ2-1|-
CASLKSDRSYNEQFF
TGTGCCAGCCTAAAGAGTGACAGGTCCTACAATGAGCAGTTCTTC
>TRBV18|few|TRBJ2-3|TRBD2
CASSPEPSGSTDTQYF
TGTGCCAGCTCACCAGAGCCTAGCGGATCCACAGATACGCAGTATTTT
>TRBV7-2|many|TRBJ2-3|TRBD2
CASSTGTSGSTDTQYF
TGTGCCAGCAGCACCGGGACTAGCGGGAGCACAGATACGCAGTATTTT
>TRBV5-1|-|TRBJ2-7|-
CASSLEGGPLQYF
TGCGCCAGCAGCTTGGAGGGGGGCCCCTTGCAGTACTTC
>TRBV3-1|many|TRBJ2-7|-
CASSRGNEQYF
TGTGCCAGCAGCCGAGGGAACGAGCAGTACTTC
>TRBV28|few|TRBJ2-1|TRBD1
CASSLLPGTGGGGEQFF
TGTGCCAGCAGTTTACTGCCCGGGACAGGGGGGGGAGGGGAGCAGTTCTTC
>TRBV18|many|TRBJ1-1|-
CASSPTLNVYEAFF
TGTGCCAGCTCACCGACATTAAACGTATACGAAGCTTTCTTT
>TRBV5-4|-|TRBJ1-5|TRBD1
CASSLQGDNQPQHF
TGTGCCAGCAGCCTCCAGGGGGACAATCAGCCCCAGCATTTT
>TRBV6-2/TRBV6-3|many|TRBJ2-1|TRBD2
CASSYQAGGPYYNEQFF
TGTGCCAGCAGTTATCAAGCGGGAGGGCCCTACTACAATGAGCAGTTCTTC